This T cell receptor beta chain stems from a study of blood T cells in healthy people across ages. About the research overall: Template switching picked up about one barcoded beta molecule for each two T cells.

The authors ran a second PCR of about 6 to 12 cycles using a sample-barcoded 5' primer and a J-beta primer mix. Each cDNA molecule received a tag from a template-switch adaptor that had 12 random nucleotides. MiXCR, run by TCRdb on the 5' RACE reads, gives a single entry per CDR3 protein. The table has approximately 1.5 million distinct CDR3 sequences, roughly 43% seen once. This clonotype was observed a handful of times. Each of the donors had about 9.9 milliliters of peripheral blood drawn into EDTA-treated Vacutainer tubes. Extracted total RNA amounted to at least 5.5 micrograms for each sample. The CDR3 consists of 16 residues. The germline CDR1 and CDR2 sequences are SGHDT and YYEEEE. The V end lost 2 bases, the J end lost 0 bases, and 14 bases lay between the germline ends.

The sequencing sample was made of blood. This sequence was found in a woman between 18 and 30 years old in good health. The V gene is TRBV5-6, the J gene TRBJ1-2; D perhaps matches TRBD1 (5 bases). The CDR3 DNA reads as TGTGCCAGCAGCTTTGCATCGACAGTAGCTAACTATGGCTACACCTTC. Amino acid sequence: CASSFASTVANYGYTF.